One TCR beta chain is described in this entry. No cognate antigen has been identified for it. Base qualities are not recorded, but no much larger clone differs from it by a single base. This sample stems from a study of vaccination and CD4 T cells after COVID-19 (dated by TCRdb to the early 2020s). For the study in its entirety: SARS-CoV-2 positivity had been established in the convalescent patients by nasal swab PCR, and mild disease was recorded in several of these patients and severe disease in one. The convalescent cohort comprised six males and four females, including two Hispanic individuals, seven Caucasians, two Asians and one multiracial person. Two doses of either the Pfizer-BioNTech BNT162b2 vaccine (n=8) or the Moderna mRNA-1273 vaccine (n=2) were administered to participants. Post-COVID blood samples from convalescent patients were collected a median of around 110 days after diagnosis, with a range of roughly 35 to 180 days. Post-vaccine blood samples were collected a median of about 11 weeks after the second vaccine dose, ranging from about 13 to 241 days. Overlapping spike peptide pools from SARS-CoV-2 and from the common cold coronaviruses HCoV-NL63, HCoV-OC43 and HCoV-229E were used as culture stimuli. Control cultures used a CEFX viral epitope pool as positive control, an HIV-1 Nef peptide pool as negative control, or no peptide. The spike-specific CD4+ TCR repertoire was compared before and after mRNA vaccination in ten to eleven COVID-19 convalescent patients and several infection-naive healthy vaccine recipients.

What the research found in general, with its limitations: Although the median number of SARS-CoV-2-reactive clonotypes went up from 21 after infection to 38 after vaccination, the increase was not significant. Among convalescent patients, a median roughly 90% of the SARS-CoV-2-reactive clones seen after vaccination appeared only after vaccination, which suggests priming specific to the vaccine. Nearly all vaccine-specific clones in convalescent patients (304 of 307) were mono-reactive for SARS-CoV-2 spike rather than cross-reactive with common cold coronaviruses. The study included relatively few convalescent patients and did not analyze early timepoints after natural infection.

Receptor amplification or capture employed PCR. TCR sequencing of DNA from cultured CD4+ T cells used the Oncomine TCR Beta short-read assay at the Johns Hopkins FTIC core. The QIAamp micro DNA kit was used to extract genomic DNA from the cultured CD4+ T cells. Oncomine TCR Beta libraries from cultured CD4+ T cells were pooled with unique dual indexes and sequenced on an Illumina iSeq 100. From the authors' description of their analysis: Non-productive sequences were filtered out, and CDR3s that did not start with C, did not end with F or W, or were shorter than 7 amino acids were discarded. Antigen-specific clonotypes were identified with the MANAFEST web application by comparing peptide-stimulated wells with reference and other culture wells. For a clone to be called positive, the clone needed an FDR below 0.05, an odds ratio above 5, and a productive frequency above 0.1% in at least two of three replicate wells. Cross-reactive clonotypes were defined as significantly expanded in both SARS-CoV-2 spike wells and at least one common cold coronavirus spike condition. Using R version 3.6.1, CDR3 homology was evaluated through Levenshtein distances (stringdist) along with unrooted phylogenetic trees (ape). TCRdb handled the public reads itself, with Q25 trimming in fastp and clone calling in MiXCR, and kept productive beta chains. Each record represents a unique CDR3 protein, reported with the most common genes and DNA among its rows. The V and J calls and clone size are TCRdb's, not the authors'. The sample data list over 7,000 distinct CDR3 sequences, and around 50% of these were observed just once. The top ten constitute around 8% of the sample.

Taken from cysteine to phenylalanine, the CDR3 has 17 residues. The sequence is cut down to CDR3 DNA, 51 bases in frame from base 1. The germline V and J ends show losses of 0 bases and 3 bases respectively, and no gene match explains 11 bases of the junction. For CDR1 and CDR2, the germline V gene (reference sequence) lists SGHNT and YYREEE. Interpreted using the paper, the treatment or condition label stands for: roughly 10-day PBMC culture with coronavirus spike peptide pools or control peptides (ViraFEST assay). The ViraFEST assay was used in the study, in which antigen-specific T cells were expanded with peptide pools and expanded clonotypes were subsequently identified by TCR sequencing. The convalescent patients' positive SARS-CoV-2 PCR tests fell between March and December 2020, which was before the Alpha, Beta and Delta variants emerged in the United States. PBMCs were cultured at roughly 1.8 million per well in IMDM supplemented with approximately 5.3% human AB serum and 8 to 10 IU/ml IL-2, with roughly 9.5 ug/ml peptide pools added. Half of the culture medium was replaced with fresh IL-2-containing medium on days 3 and 7. After less than 12 days of culture, CD4+ T cells were isolated by negative selection using the EasySep CD4+ T cell isolation kit. Ficoll-Paque Plus gradient centrifugation was used to isolate PBMCs from whole blood, and the isolated PBMCs were then either used fresh or cryopreserved at -140C. In general, triplicate wells were set up for every culture condition.

The sample taken for sequencing was CD4+ T cells from blood, cultured in vitro. This chain joins TRBV5-4 to TRBJ2-7, and TRBD2 aligns with 8 junction nucleotides. The clonotype originates from a human donor who had recovered from COVID-19. The CDR3 reads CASSLDGSGTARYEQYF. The nucleotide sequence reads TGTGCCAGCAGCTTGGATGGTAGCGGGACTGCTCGCTACGAGCAGTACTTC.